These T cell receptor beta chains were read from a single sample in a study of blood T cell repertoires in COVID-19. TCRdb's copy holds only in-frame clones and misses some; the assay was immunoSEQ multiplex PCR. Of a few hundred thousand clones listed, 75% to 90% are singletons. The source material was PBMCs or T cells enriched from blood (not recorded which). The receptor source for this set is a young man who had recovered from COVID-19. The CDR3 runs from the conserved cysteine through the conserved F or W. The order of the fields is V gene, D gene, clone size, J gene, CDR3 protein, CDR3 DNA. D genes are given only for firm matches. Only some rows state a clone size, as once, few, many or a class for expanded clones.

TRBV28	NA	NA	TRBJ1-1	CASSPFTGKAFF	TGTGCCAGCAGCCCATTTACAGGGAAAGCTTTCTTT
TRBV10-3	TRBD1	NA	TRBJ1-2	CAISWGQRGDYGYTF	TGTGCCATCAGTTGGGGACAGCGCGGGGACTATGGCTACACCTTC
TRBV4-1	TRBD2	NA	TRBJ2-1	CASSQGSKREGNEQFF	TGCGCCAGCAGCCAAGGGTCGAAGCGGGAGGGTAATGAGCAGTTCTTC
TRBV24-1	TRBD1	NA	TRBJ2-2	CATSRQGSGELFF	TGTGCCACCAGTAGACAGGGTTCCGGGGAGCTGTTTTTT
TRBV2	NA	NA	TRBJ1-3	CASSETGLKLGNTIYF	TGTGCCAGCAGTGAAACAGGGCTGAAGTTAGGAAACACCATATATTTT
TRBV27	NA	NA	TRBJ1-3	CASSFGGAGNTIYF	TGTGCCAGCAGTTTCGGAGGGGCCGGAAACACCATATATTTT
TRBV28	TRBD2	many	TRBJ2-2	CASTIAGGPNGELFF	TGTGCCAGCACAATAGCGGGAGGGCCCAACGGGGAGCTGTTTTTT
TRBV28	TRBD2	NA	TRBJ2-7	CASTPGTTSQQYF	TGTGCCAGCACTCCGGGGACTACCTCCCAGCAGTACTTC
TRBV13	NA	NA	TRBJ2-7	CASSSASLVWGHEQYF	TGTGCCAGCAGCTCCGCTTCCCTGGTCTGGGGCCACGAGCAGTACTTC
TRBV6-5	NA	NA	TRBJ1-2	CASSNRAHGYTF	TGTGCCAGCAGTAACAGGGCCCACGGCTACACCTTC